This T cell receptor beta chain was retrieved from a study of T cells after posttransplantation cyclophosphamide. Study findings and constraints: Recipient CMV seropositivity and CMV reactivation strongly tracked TRB clonality. Tissue-infiltrating T cells from skin or gut overlapped little with blood T cells.

CDR1 and CDR2 from the germline V gene are SEHNR and FQNEAQ (reference sequence). The CDR3 consists of 12 residues. The germline V and J ends were trimmed by 5 bases and 6 bases, with 10 bases remaining between them. TCRdb's table, derived via immunoSEQ multiplex PCR, lists solely in-frame clones and lacks some. Listed here are 12,000 or so clones without any singletons, the top ten holding less than 7.5%. Ten or more counts support this clone. Its specificity is not known. This sequence originates from a woman between 40 and 50 years old in good health, CMV-negative, and a related stem cell transplant donor. The sample taken for sequencing was PBMCs. The chain recombines TRBV7-9 with TRBJ1-1, with D hard to call. This CDR3 is CASSPRSAEAFF. CDR3 nucleotide sequence: TGTGCCAGCAGCCCTCGTTCTGCTGAAGCTTTCTTT.